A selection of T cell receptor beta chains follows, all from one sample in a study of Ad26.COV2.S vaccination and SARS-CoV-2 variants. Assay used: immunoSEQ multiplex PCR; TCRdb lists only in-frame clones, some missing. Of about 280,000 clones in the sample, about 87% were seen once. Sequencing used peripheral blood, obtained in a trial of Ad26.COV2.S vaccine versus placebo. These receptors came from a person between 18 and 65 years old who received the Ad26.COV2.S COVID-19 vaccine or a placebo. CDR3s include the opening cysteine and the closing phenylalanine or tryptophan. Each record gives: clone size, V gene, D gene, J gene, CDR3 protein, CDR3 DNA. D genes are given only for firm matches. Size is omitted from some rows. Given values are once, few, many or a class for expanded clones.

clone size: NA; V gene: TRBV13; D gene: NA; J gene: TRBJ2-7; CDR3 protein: CASSLTGRDSYEQYF; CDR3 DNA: TGTGCCAGCAGCTTAACCGGGCGGGACTCCTACGAGCAGTACTTC
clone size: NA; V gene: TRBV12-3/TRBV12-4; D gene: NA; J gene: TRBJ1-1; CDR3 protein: CASSFTNTEAFF; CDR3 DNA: TGTGCCAGCAGCTTCACGAACACTGAAGCTTTCTTT
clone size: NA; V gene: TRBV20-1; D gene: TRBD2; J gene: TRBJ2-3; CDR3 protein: CSASPSGSGTDTQYF; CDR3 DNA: TGCAGTGCTAGTCCTAGCGGGAGCGGGACAGATACGCAGTATTTT
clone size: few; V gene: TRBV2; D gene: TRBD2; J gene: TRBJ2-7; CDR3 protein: CASRISSGRFEQYF; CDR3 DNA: TGTGCCAGCAGAATCTCTAGCGGGAGGTTCGAGCAGTACTTC
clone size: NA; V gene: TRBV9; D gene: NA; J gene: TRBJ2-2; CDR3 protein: CASSASAGAGTGELFF; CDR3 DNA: TGTGCCAGCAGCGCGTCAGCAGGGGCCGGCACCGGGGAGCTGTTTTTT
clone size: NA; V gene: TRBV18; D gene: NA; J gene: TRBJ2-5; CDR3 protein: CASSPRTQETQYF; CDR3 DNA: TGTGCCAGCTCACCCCGGACGCAAGAGACCCAGTACTTC
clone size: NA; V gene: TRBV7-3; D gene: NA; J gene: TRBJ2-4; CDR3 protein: CASSPGFVGNIQYF; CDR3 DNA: TGTGCCAGCAGCCCAGGGTTTGTGGGAAACATTCAGTACTTC
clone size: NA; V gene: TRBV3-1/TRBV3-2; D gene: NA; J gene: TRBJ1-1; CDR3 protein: CASSPPNRVNTEAFF; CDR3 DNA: TGTGCCAGCAGTCCTCCTAATAGGGTGAACACTGAAGCTTTCTTT
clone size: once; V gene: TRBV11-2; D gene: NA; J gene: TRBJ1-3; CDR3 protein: CASSLGYTIYF; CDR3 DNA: TGTGCCAGCAGCCTCGGTTACACCATATATTTT
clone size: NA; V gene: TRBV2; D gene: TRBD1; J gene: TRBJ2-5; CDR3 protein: CASGGFNRGETQYF; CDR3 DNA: TGTGCCAGCGGAGGATTTAACAGGGGAGAGACCCAGTACTTC
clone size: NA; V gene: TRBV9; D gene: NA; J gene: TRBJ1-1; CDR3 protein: CASSLLGGMNTEAFF; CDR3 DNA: TGTGCCAGCAGCCTTCTGGGGGGGATGAACACTGAAGCTTTCTTT
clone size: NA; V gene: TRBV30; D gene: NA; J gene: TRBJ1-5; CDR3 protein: CAWSVLQRNQPQHF; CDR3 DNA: TGTGCCTGGAGTGTACTACAGAGAAATCAGCCCCAGCATTTT
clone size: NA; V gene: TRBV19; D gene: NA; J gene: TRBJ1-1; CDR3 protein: CASSIVGLQTFF; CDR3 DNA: TGTGCCAGTAGTATAGTGGGCCTACAAACTTTCTTT
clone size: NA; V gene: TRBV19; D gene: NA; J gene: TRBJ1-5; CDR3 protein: CASSIRGDLYNQPQHF; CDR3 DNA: TGTGCCAGTAGTATTAGAGGGGACCTATACAATCAGCCCCAGCATTTT
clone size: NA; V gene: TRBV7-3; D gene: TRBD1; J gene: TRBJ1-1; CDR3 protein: CASSEQGAGTEAFF; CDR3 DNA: TGTGCCAGCAGCGAACAGGGGGCGGGCACTGAAGCTTTCTTT
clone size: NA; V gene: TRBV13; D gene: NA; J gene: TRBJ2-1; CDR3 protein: CASSPGGESSYNEQFF; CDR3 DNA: TGTGCCAGCAGCCCAGGGGGGGAGAGCTCCTACAATGAGCAGTTCTTC
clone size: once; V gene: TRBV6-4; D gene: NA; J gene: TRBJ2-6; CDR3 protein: CASSDSGQPTSSGANVLTF; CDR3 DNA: TGTGCCAGCAGTGACTCAGGACAGCCTACTAGCTCTGGGGCCAACGTCCTGACTTTC
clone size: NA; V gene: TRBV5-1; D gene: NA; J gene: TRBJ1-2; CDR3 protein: CASSPDLPQLYGYTF; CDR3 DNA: TGCGCCAGCAGCCCGGACCTGCCCCAACTCTATGGCTACACCTTC
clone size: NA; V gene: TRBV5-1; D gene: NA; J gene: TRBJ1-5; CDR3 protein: CASSLAGDGQPQHF; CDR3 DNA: TGCGCCAGCAGCTTGGCGGGTGACGGCCAGCCCCAGCATTTT
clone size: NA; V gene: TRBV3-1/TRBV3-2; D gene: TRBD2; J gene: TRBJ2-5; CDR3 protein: CASSLGLAGVVETQYF; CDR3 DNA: TGTGCCAGCAGCCTCGGACTAGCGGGAGTTGTAGAGACCCAGTACTTC
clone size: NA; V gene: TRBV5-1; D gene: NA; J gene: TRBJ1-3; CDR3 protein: CASSLSLGVAGNTIYF; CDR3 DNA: TGCGCCAGCAGCTTGTCATTAGGGGTAGCTGGAAACACCATATATTTT
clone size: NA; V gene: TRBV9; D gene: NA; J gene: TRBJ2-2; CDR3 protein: CASSVGWLYTGELFF; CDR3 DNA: TGTGCCAGCAGCGTAGGTTGGCTGTACACCGGGGAGCTGTTTTTT
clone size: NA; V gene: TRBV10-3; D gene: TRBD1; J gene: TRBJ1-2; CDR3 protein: CAITLDRDSSGGYTF; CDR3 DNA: TGTGCCATCACGTTGGACAGGGACTCTTCCGGGGGCTACACCTTC
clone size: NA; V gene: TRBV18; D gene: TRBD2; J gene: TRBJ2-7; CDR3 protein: CASSRAGGIYEQYF; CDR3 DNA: TGTGCCAGCTCAAGGGCGGGAGGGATCTACGAGCAGTACTTC
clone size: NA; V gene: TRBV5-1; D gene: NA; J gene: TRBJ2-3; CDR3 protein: CASSLQGGDTQYF; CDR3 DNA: TGCGCCAGCAGCTTGCAGGGTGGAGATACGCAGTATTTT
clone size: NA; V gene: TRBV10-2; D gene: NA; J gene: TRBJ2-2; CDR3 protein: CASSDPGFGELFF; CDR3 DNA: TGCGCCAGCAGTGATCCGGGTTTCGGGGAGCTGTTTTTT
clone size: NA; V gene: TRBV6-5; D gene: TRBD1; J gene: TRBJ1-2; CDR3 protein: CASTITGGNTYGYTF; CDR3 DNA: TGTGCCAGCACTATAACAGGGGGGAACACCTATGGCTACACCTTC
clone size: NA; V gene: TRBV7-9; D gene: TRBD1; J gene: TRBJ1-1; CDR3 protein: CASSTQGQLNTEAFF; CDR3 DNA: TGTGCCAGCAGCACCCAGGGACAGTTGAACACTGAAGCTTTCTTT
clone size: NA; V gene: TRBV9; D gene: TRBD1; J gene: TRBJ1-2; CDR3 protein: CASSVVWQGGRAFGYTF; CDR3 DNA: TGTGCCAGCAGCGTAGTTTGGCAGGGGGGCCGCGCTTTTGGCTACACCTTC
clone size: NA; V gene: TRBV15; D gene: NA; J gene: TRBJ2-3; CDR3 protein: CATSGEDSSTDTQYF; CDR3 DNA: TGTGCCACCAGCGGAGAAGACTCGAGTACAGATACGCAGTATTTT
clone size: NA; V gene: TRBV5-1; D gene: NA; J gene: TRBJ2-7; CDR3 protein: CASSSTAYEQYF; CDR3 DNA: TGCGCCAGCAGCTCGACAGCCTACGAGCAGTACTTC
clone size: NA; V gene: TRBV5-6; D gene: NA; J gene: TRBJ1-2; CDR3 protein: CASSQQGVGGYTF; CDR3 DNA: TGTGCCAGCAGCCAACAGGGTGTGGGTGGCTACACCTTC
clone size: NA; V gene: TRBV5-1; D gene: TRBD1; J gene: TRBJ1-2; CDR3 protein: CASSLTGDRGHGYTF; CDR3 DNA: TGCGCCAGCAGCTTGACTGGGGACAGGGGCCATGGCTACACCTTC
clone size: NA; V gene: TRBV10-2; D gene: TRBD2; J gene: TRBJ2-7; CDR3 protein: CATSTSGIYEQYF; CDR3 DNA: TGCGCCACCTCGACTAGCGGGATCTACGAGCAGTACTTC
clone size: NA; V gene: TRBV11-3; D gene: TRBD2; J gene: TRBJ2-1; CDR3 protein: CASSPEGLAFNEQFF; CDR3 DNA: TGTGCCAGCAGCCCAGAGGGACTAGCGTTCAATGAGCAGTTCTTC
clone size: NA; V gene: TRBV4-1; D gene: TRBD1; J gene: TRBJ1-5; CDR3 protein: CASSQDTGAYQPQHF; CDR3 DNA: TGCGCCAGCAGCCAGGATACAGGGGCTTATCAGCCCCAGCATTTT
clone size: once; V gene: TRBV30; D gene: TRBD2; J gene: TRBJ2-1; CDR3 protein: CAWSPGLGGNEQFF; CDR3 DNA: TGTGCCTGGAGCCCGGGACTAGGGGGAAATGAGCAGTTCTTC
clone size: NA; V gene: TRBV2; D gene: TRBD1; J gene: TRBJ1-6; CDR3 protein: CASSIAPGQGFSPLHF; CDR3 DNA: TGTGCCAGCAGTATCGCCCCGGGACAGGGGTTTTCACCCCTCCACTTT
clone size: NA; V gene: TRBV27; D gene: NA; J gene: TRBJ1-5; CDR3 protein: CASSLSSLGGRQPQHF; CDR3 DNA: TGTGCCAGCAGTTTATCCTCCCTGGGAGGGCGTCAGCCCCAGCATTTT
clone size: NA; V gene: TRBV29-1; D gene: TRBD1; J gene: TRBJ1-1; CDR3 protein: CSVDRGHTEAFF; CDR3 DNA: TGCAGCGTTGACAGGGGGCACACTGAAGCTTTCTTT
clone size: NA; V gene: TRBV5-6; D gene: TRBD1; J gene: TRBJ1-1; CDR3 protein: CASSPGGTASSEAFF; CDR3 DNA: TGTGCCAGCAGCCCTGGGGGGACAGCCTCGAGTGAAGCTTTCTTT
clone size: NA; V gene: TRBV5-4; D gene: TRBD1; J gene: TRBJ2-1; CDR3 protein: CASSTDRSSYNEQFF; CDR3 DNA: TGTGCCAGCAGCACGGACAGGAGCTCCTACAATGAGCAGTTCTTC
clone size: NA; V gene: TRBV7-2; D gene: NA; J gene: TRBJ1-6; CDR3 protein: CASGSSYNSPLHF; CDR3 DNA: TGTGCTTCAGGGAGCTCCTATAATTCACCCCTCCACTTT
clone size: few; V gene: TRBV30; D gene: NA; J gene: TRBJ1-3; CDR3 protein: CAWSMDAFSGNTIYF; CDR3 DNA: TGTGCCTGGAGCATGGACGCCTTCTCTGGAAACACCATATATTTT
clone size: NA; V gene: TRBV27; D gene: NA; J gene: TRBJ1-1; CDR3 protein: CASSFPDSEAFF; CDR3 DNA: TGTGCCAGCAGTTTTCCGGACTCTGAAGCTTTCTTT
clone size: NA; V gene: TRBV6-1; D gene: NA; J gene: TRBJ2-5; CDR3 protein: CASSVAQWANQETQYF; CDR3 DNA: TGTGCCAGCAGTGTCGCGCAATGGGCGAACCAAGAGACCCAGTACTTC
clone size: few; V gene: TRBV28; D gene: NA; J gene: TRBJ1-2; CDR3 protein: CASASLRVYGYTF; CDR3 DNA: TGTGCCAGCGCTTCACTCAGGGTTTATGGCTACACCTTC
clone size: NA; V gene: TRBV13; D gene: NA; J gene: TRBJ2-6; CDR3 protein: CASSQWGPSGANVLTF; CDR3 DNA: TGTGCCAGCAGCCAGTGGGGGCCCTCTGGGGCCAACGTCCTGACTTTC
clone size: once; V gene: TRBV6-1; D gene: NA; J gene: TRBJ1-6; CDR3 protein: CASSGEPSGLNSPLHF; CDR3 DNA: TGTGCCAGCAGTGGGGAGCCGAGCGGTCTAAATTCACCCCTCCACTTT
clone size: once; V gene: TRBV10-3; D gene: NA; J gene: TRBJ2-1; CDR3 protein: CAISESSRNNEQFF; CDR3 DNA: TGTGCCATCAGTGAGTCCTCCCGTAACAATGAGCAGTTCTTC